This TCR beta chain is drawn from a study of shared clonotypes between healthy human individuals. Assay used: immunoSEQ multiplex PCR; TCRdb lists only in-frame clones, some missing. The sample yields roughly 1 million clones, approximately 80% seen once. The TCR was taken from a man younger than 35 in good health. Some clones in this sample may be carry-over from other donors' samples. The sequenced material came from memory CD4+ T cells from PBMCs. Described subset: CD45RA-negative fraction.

The CDR3 nucleotides read TGTGCCAGCAGACGCGGACGGTCCAATGAAAAACTGTTTTTT. Amino acids: CASRRGRSNEKLFF. V and J are TRBV4-2 and TRBJ1-4; D gene ambiguous. V dropped 6 bases and J dropped 5 bases, with 13 bases sitting between them. Germline lookup yields CDR1 LGHNA and CDR2 YNFKEQ. The CDR3 is made up of 14 amino acids.